This TCR beta chain was captured by sequencing in a study of vaccination and CD4 T cells after COVID-19. Study context: Convalescent patients gave post-COVID blood a median about 100 days post-diagnosis, range 35 to 161. Study results and limitations: The authors identified 304 of 307 vaccine-specific clones in convalescent patients as spike mono-reactive. The rise in median SARS-CoV-2-reactive clonotypes, from approximately 21 to 40, was not significant.

CDR3 length equals 15 residues. J lost 8 bases, V lost 6 bases, and 11 bases had no gene match. Germline V gene data show CDR1 as SGHRS and CDR2 as YFSETQ. This clonotype has a handful of counts. Its antigen is as yet unknown. Cultured CD4+ T-cell DNA underwent Oncomine TCR Beta short-read sequencing. Investigators isolated genomic DNA from cultured CD4+ T cells. TCRdb reanalysed the PCR reads using MiXCR and keeps one entry per CDR3 protein. The data contain 21,000 or so distinct CDR3 sequences, 54% of them singletons. Specified treatment: roughly 11-day PBMC culture with coronavirus spike peptide pools or control peptides (ViraFEST assay).

The TCR sequence derives from a human donor who had recovered from COVID-19. Sequenced material: CD4+ T cells from blood, cultured in vitro. The chain joins TRBV5-1 to TRBJ1-6; 7 bases fit TRBD1. The CDR3, as DNA: TGCGCCAGCAAGGGACAGCCCCAGGGTGATTCACCCCTCCACTTT. The encoded protein is CASKGQPQGDSPLHF.